Below are 22 T cell receptor beta chains sequenced from a single sample in a study of cytomegalovirus exposure and HLA in healthy donors. Primers: 60 Vbeta forward and 13 Jbeta reverse. Clones were sequenced by immunoSEQ multiplex PCR, and TCRdb holds only the in-frame ones, with some missing. The sample shows 75,000 to 100,000 clones, just over 70% of them seen only once. Specimen: PBMCs. The receptors were gathered from a man in his fifties or sixties in good health and CMV-seronegative.

The rearrangement joins TRBV5-6 to TRBJ2-3; TRBD2 aligns across 12 bases. CDR3 length equals 18 residues. V lost 1 base and J lost 0; bases outside the gene matches: 6. Germline values: CDR1 SGHDT, CDR2 YYEEEE. CDR3 DNA sequence: TGTGCCAGCAGCTTGACCATCGGACTAGCGGGGAGCACAGATACGCAGTATTTT. Its protein product is CASSLTIGLAGSTDTQYF.

The V gene is TRBV5-4, the J gene TRBJ1-2, with 8 positions matching TRBD1. The CDR3 sequence is 15 residues long. V was pared by 2 bases and J by 2 bases, with 5 bases of the junction left unmatched. From germline, CDR1 is SGHNT and CDR2 YYREEE (reference sequence). CDR3 residues: CASSFSTGENYGYTF. In DNA form, the CDR3 reads TGTGCCAGCAGCTTCTCGACAGGGGAAAACTATGGCTACACCTTC.

Here the CDR3 reads CASSQDPQASGGLYEQFF. The CDR3 DNA reads as TGCGCCAGCAGCCAAGACCCCCAGGCTAGCGGGGGGTTATATGAGCAGTTCTTC. This chain joins TRBV4-3 and TRBJ2-1, with 11 positions matching TRBD2. Germline loops: CDR1 LGHNA, CDR2 YSLEER. Trimming at V came to 0 bases and at J to 8 bases, leaving 12 bases not matched to a gene. The CDR3 is 18 residues long.

The rearrangement uses TRBV5-1 and TRBJ1-4, with a tentative D call TRBD1 (6 bases). This CDR3 is built from 15 residues. Per germline, CDR1 SGHRS and CDR2 YFSETQ. The V end was cut by 0 bases, the J end by 6 bases, with 12 bases between. This chain's CDR3 is CASSLAPGADEKLFF. The CDR3 DNA sequence: TGCGCCAGCAGCTTGGCCCCAGGGGCCGATGAAAAACTGTTTTTT.

The chain employs TRBV11-3 and TRBJ2-1; 16 bases map to TRBD2. V trimming: 5 bases; J trimming: 9 bases; junction bases outside the gene matches: 7. Germline CDR1 reads SGHNT; CDR2 reads YENEEA. There are 16 residues in the CDR3. CDR3 sequence: CASSAGTSGGDGEQFF. The CDR3 nucleotides read TGTGCCAGCAGCGCAGGGACTAGCGGGGGGGATGGTGAGCAGTTCTTC.

The chain couples TRBV30 to TRBJ1-5, with 9 bases matching TRBD1. V gave up 2 bases and J gave up 2 bases; unmatched junction bases: 4. The CDR3 is 15 amino acids. CDR1 and CDR2 from the germline V gene are GTSNPN and SVGIG (reference sequence). CDR3 loop: CAWSTRDRGNQPQHF. DNA for the CDR3: TGTGCCTGGAGTACGCGGGACAGGGGCAATCAGCCCCAGCATTTT.

The chain couples TRBV7-2 to TRBJ2-2, with TRBD2 identical over 9 bases. The CDR3 sequence is 14 residues long. With 4 bases clipped from V and 6 bases from J, the junction kept 3 bases outside the gene matches. Germline V lookup: CDR1 SGHTA, CDR2 FQGNSA. DNA for the CDR3: TGTGCCAGCAGCTGGGGACTAGCCCCCGGGGAGCTGTTTTTT. The encoded protein is CASSWGLAPGELFF.

The chain joins TRBV18 to TRBJ2-4; possibly TRBD2 for D (5 bases). V gave up 3 bases and J gave up 8 bases, with 8 bases separating them. Germline CDR1 is KGHSH and CDR2 is LQKENI. This CDR3 has 12 residues. CDR3 in DNA: TGTGCCAGCTCACCCGTGGGAGACATTCAGTACTTC. Amino acid sequence: CASSPVGDIQYF.

This chain connects TRBV15 to TRBJ1-6; possible D gene TRBD1, 5 bases. In germline, CDR1 is LNHNV, CDR2 YYDKDF (reference sequence). The CDR3 runs to 14 residues. V was clipped by 8 bases and J by 8 bases, with 16 bases between them. This CDR3 reads CATSSTVRDSPLHF. The CDR3 bases are TGTGCCACCTCCTCGACAGTCCGGGATTCACCCCTCCACTTT.

This clone was detected a few times. The chain couples TRBV6-5 to TRBJ1-1; the D gene is possibly TRBD1 (5 bases). Germline CDR1 and CDR2: MNHEY and SVGAGI. The CDR3 totals 14 residues. Trimming removed 5 bases at V and 1 base at J, with 11 bases between. CDR3 protein: CASSSPRENTEAFF. CDR3 in DNA: TGTGCCAGCAGTAGCCCCAGGGAGAACACTGAAGCTTTCTTT.

This clone was seen a few times. The chain links TRBV27 to TRBJ2-7, with D possibly matching TRBD1 (6 bases). V was trimmed by 2 bases and J by 6 bases, leaving 17 bases between them. The CDR3 spans 15 residues. In germline, CDR1 is MNHEY, CDR2 SMNVEV (reference sequence). As DNA, the CDR3 is TGTGCCAGCAGTTTACAGATCCCAACCAGGGGCGAGCAGTACTTC. The encoded protein is CASSLQIPTRGEQYF.

The chain couples TRBV5-1 to TRBJ2-3; 9 bases align to TRBD2. Germline CDR1 and CDR2: SGHRS and YFSETQ. The CDR3 covers 21 residues. Trimming at V came to 0 bases and at J to 6 bases, leaving 23 bases not matched to a gene. The CDR3 is CASSLESSGSGGHLGDDTQYF. The CDR3 coding sequence is TGCGCCAGCAGCTTGGAATCGTCAGGAAGCGGGGGGCACCTCGGAGACGATACGCAGTATTTT.

The rearrangement joins TRBV30 to TRBJ1-3; D uncertain. V was trimmed by 3 bases and J by 0 bases, leaving 18 bases between them. CDR3 length: 17 residues. The germline V gene encodes CDR1 GTSNPN and CDR2 SVGIG (reference sequence). CDR3: CAWSVPKILGSGNTIYF. The CDR3 DNA reads as TGTGCCTGGAGCGTCCCTAAGATTCTCGGCTCTGGAAACACCATATATTTT.

The chain employs TRBV4-1 and TRBJ1-1, with D maybe TRBD1 (5 bases). Germline V gene sequence: CDR1 MGHRA, CDR2 YSYEKL. V was clipped by 5 bases and J by 1 base, with 17 bases between them. CDR3 length: 16 amino acids. CDR3 bases: TGCGCCAGCAGCGGCAAAACAGGACGGCAGAACACTGAAGCTTTCTTT. It yields the protein CASSGKTGRQNTEAFF.

For this clone: The sample has other DNA sequences that encode this CDR3 too. The rearrangement links TRBV30 to TRBJ1-2; no clear D. CDR3 length: 12 amino acids. Deletions cut 6 bases from V and 6 bases from J, with 14 bases between. CDR1 is GTSNPN and CDR2 is SVGIG in the germline V gene (reference sequence). CDR3 sequence reads: CACMPRSDGYTF. The CDR3 bases are TGTGCCTGCATGCCCCGGAGCGATGGCTACACCTTC.

The chain uses TRBV4-1 and TRBJ2-7; 9 nucleotides line up with TRBD1. Germline lookup yields CDR1 MGHRA and CDR2 YSYEKL. The CDR3 has 14 amino acids. The V segment lost 4 bases and the J segment 5 bases; nucleotides outside the gene matches: 6. CDR3 amino acids: CASSRGTGNDEQYF. CDR3 nucleotide sequence: TGCGCCAGCAGCCGTGGGACAGGGAACGACGAGCAGTACTTC.

There are a few counts of this clone. The CDR3 spells CASSQSGTSGGAQYF. CDR3 coding DNA: TGTGCCAGCAGCCAGTCCGGGACTAGCGGGGGGGCACAGTACTTC. This sequence joins TRBV5-4 and TRBJ2-5; TRBD2 agrees at 16 bases. Germline CDR1 is SGHNT and CDR2 is YYREEE (reference sequence). The CDR3 has 15 amino acids. V dropped 4 bases and J dropped 11; count of bases not matched to a gene: 8.

This clone turned up a few times. The V and J genes are TRBV7-6 and TRBJ2-5; D is possibly TRBD1 (5 bases). Deletions cut 3 bases from V and 0 bases from J, with 5 bases between. Germline V gives CDR1 SGHVS, CDR2 FNYEAQ. The CDR3 runs 13 residues. The CDR3 region is CASSLTDQETQYF. The CDR3 DNA sequence: TGTGCCAGCAGCTTGACAGACCAAGAGACCCAGTACTTC.

The chain carries TRBV5-1 and TRBJ2-1; the match to TRBD1 covers 10 bases. The germline V gene has CDR1 SGHRS and CDR2 YFSETQ. Losses at the gene ends were 4 bases for V and 4 bases for J; bases not matched to a gene: 5. The CDR3 consists of 15 residues. The CDR3 loop is CASSAGQGSYNEQFF. CDR3 DNA: TGCGCCAGCAGCGCGGGACAGGGGAGTTACAATGAGCAGTTCTTC.

The chain couples TRBV20-1 to TRBJ1-1; possible D gene TRBD1, 6 bases. The CDR3 totals 11 residues. V lost 6 bases and J 8 bases, leaving 13 bases between the germline ends. Germline V gene sequence: CDR1 DFQATT, CDR2 SNEGSKA (reference sequence). As DNA, the CDR3 is TGCAGTGCGCGAGAGGACAGAGAAGCTTTCTTT. It specifies CSAREDREAFF.

The V gene is TRBV29-1, the J gene TRBJ2-2, with D perhaps matching TRBD1 (6 bases). The CDR3 runs 11 residues. Germline assignment: CDR1 SQVTM and CDR2 ANQGSEA. V gave up 6 bases and J gave up 6 bases, with 8 bases separating them. In DNA form, the CDR3 reads TGCAGCGTAAGGACAGCCGGGGAGCTGTTTTTT. Protein product: CSVRTAGELFF.

This clone was counted a few times. The chain combines TRBV5-1 with TRBJ2-7; no reliable D call. CDR1 SGHRS and CDR2 YFSETQ come from the germline V gene. Trimming took 2 bases from V and 3 from J, leaving 12 bases between them. The CDR3 has 14 residues. The CDR3 spells CASSLHSLGYEQYF. In DNA, the CDR3 is TGCGCCAGCAGCTTACACTCCCTAGGCTACGAGCAGTACTTC. Complete variable domain (other parts from reference TRBV5-1 and TRBJ2-7): KAGVTQTPRYLIKTRGQQVTLSCSPISGHRSVSWYQQTPGQGLQFLFEYFSETQRNKGNFPGRFSGRQFSNSRSEMNVSTLELGDSALYLCASSLHSLGYEQYFGPGTRLTVT.